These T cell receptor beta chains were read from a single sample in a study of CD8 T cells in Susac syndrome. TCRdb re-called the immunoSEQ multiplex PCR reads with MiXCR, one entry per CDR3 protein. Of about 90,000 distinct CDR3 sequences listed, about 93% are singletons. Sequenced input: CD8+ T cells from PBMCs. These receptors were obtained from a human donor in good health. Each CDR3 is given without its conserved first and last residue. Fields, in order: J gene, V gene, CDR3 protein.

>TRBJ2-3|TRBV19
ASSSTSGLSSTDTQY
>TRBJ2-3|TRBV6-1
ASSSGGDREQY
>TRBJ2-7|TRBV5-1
ASSTGLGAPYEQY
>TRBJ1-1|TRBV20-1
SAPQGGEAF
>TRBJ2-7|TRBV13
ASRPRLEGEQY
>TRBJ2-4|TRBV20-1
SALLRDSLAFGIQY
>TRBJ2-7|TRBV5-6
ASSFLAGSSYEQY
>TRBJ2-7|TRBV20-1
SARAQTTQY
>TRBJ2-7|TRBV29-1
SVRGRASYEQY
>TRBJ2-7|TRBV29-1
SCRVGSSYEQY
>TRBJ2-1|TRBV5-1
ASAYGSSYNEQF
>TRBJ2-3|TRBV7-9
ASSSSGISTDTQY
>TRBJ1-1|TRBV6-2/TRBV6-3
ATGQPMMNTEAF
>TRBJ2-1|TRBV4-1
ASSPHGGWLNEQF
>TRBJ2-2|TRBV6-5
ATGRGVQPGELF
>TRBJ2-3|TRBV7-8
ASSGDRTDTQY
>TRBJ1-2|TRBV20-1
SAPGSVGASTINYGYT
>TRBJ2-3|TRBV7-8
ASSLDRGSVDTQY
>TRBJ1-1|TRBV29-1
SVVGSEAEAF
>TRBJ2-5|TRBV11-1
ASSLGRQGDETQY
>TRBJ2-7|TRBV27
ASSLGDRPYEQY
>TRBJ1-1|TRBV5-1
ASRIRDSGTEAF
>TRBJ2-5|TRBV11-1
ASSFGWGGETQY
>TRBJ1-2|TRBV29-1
SVIYPGFGYT